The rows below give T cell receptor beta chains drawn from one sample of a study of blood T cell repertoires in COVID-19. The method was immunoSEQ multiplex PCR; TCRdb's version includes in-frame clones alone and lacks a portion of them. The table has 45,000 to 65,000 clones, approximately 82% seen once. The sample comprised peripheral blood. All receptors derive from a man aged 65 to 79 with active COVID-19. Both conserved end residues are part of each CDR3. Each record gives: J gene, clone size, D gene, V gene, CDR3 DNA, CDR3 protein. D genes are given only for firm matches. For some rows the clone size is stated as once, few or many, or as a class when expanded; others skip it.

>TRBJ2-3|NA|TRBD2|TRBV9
TGTGCCAGCAGCACCGGGGTGGTGGGACTAGCAAGCACAGATACGCAGTATTTT
CASSTGVVGLASTDTQYF
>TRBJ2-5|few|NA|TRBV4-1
TGCGCCAGCAGCCAAGAGTCTGAAGAGACCCAGTACTTC
CASSQESEETQYF
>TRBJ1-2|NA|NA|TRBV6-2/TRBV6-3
TGTGCCAGCAGACCTAACAGGGTGCGGAACTATGGCTACACCTTC
CASRPNRVRNYGYTF
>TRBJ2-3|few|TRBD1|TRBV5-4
TGTGCCACCACAGGGGGCAGGCACACAGATACGCAGTATTTT
CATTGGRHTDTQYF
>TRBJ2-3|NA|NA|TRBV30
TGTGCCTGGAGCACAGATCCGAGCACAGATACGCAGTATTTT
CAWSTDPSTDTQYF
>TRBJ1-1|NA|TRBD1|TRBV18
TGTGCCAGCTCACAAGACAGGGGCATGAACACTGAAGCTTTCTTT
CASSQDRGMNTEAFF
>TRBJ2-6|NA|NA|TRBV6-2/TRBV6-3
TGTGCCAGCAGTTACAACTATCCTTCTGGGGCCAACGTCCTGACTTTC
CASSYNYPSGANVLTF
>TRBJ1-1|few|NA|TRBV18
TGTGCCAGCTCACCGTATCAGGGCACCTTGAACACTGAAGCTTTCTTT
CASSPYQGTLNTEAFF
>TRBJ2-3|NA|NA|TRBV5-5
TGTGCCAGCAGTTCGGACAACACAGATACGCAGTATTTT
CASSSDNTDTQYF
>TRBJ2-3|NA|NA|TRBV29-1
TGCAGCGTCAGGGAGGGCACAGATACGCAGTATTTT
CSVREGTDTQYF
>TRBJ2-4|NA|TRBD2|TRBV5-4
TGTGCCAGCGCTAGCGGGGGCGATAAAAACATTCAGTACTTC
CASASGGDKNIQYF
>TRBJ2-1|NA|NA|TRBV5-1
TGCGCCAGCAGCTTGGGCAGGGATTCTAAAATGAGCGAGCAGTTCTTC
CASSLGRDSKMSEQFF
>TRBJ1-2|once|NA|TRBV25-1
TGTGCCAGCGGCCAGGGCTATGGCTACACCTTC
CASGQGYGYTF
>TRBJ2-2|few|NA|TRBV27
TGTGCCAGCAGTCTTGGGGCTATAAACACCGGGGAGCTGTTTTTT
CASSLGAINTGELFF
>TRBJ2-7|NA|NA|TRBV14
TGTGCCAGCAGCCCATTTCGGGGGATCTACGAGCAGTACTTC
CASSPFRGIYEQYF
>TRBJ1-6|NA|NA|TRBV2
TGTGCCAGCGTGACAGAATATAATTCACCCCTCCACTTT
CASVTEYNSPLHF
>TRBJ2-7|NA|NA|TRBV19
TGTGCCAGTAGACATGTGGACAGCGGATCCTACGAGCAGTACTTC
CASRHVDSGSYEQYF
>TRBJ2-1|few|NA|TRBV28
TGTGCCAGCAGTTTAGCAAGGAGCTCCTACAATGAGCAGTTCTTC
CASSLARSSYNEQFF
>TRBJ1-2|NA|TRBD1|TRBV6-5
TGTGCCAGCGGACAGGGGGCAGGAGGCTACACCTTC
CASGQGAGGYTF
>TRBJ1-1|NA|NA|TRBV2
TGTGCCAGCACTACAGGCACTGAAGCTTTCTTT
CASTTGTEAFF
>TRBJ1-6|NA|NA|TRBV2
TGTGCCAGCAGCCCGGCGGTCAACCACAATTCACCCCTCCACTTT
CASSPAVNHNSPLHF
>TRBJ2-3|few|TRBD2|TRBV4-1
TGCGCCAGCAGCCAAGATGTAGCGGGGGGGCGAATCCCCACAGATACGCAGTATTTT
CASSQDVAGGRIPTDTQYF
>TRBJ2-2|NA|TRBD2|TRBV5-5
TGTGCCAGCAGCTTGCTTAGCGGGGAAACCGGGGAGCTGTTTTTT
CASSLLSGETGELFF
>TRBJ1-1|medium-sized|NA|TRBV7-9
TGTGCCAGCAGCCAAGAGGGGGTGGGAACTGAAGCTTTCTTT
CASSQEGVGTEAFF
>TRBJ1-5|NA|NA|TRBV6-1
TGTGCCAGCAGTGAAGCGGATCTAGGGCCCCAGCATTTT
CASSEADLGPQHF
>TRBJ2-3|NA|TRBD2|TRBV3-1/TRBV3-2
TGTGCCAGCAGCCCCACGTTAGCGGGGAACACAGATACGCAGTATTTT
CASSPTLAGNTDTQYF
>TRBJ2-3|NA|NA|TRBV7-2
TGTGCCAGCAGCGTGTGGGGCGTAGATACGCAGTATTTT
CASSVWGVDTQYF
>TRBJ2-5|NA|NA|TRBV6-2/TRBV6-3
TGTGCCAGCAGCCTTAGACTAGAAGGGACCCAGTACTTC
CASSLRLEGTQYF
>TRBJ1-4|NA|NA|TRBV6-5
TGTGCCACCAGAACGGACAGCGTTAATGAAAAACTGTTTTTT
CATRTDSVNEKLFF
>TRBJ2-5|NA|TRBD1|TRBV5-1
TGCGCCAGCAGCTCATACACTTATGCCCCCCGGGACAGGGTCGGGGAGACCCAGTACTTC
CASSSYTYAPRDRVGETQYF
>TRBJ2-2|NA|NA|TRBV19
TGTGCCAGTAGTAACACAGGGTTGTCCGGGGAGCTGTTTTTT
CASSNTGLSGELFF
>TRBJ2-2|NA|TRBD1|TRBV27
TGTGCCAGCAGTTACGGACAGGGGACGGCCGGGGAGCTGTTTTTT
CASSYGQGTAGELFF
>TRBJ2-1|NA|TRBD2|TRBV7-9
TGTGCCAGCAGCTTAGGGGGGACTAGCGGGGACTATGAGCAGTTCTTC
CASSLGGTSGDYEQFF
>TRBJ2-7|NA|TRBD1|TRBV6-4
TGTGCCAGCAGTGATCCACAGGGGTGCAGATGCGAGCAGTACTTC
CASSDPQGCRCEQYF
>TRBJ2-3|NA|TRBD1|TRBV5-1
TGCGCCAGCAGCTCCACAGGGGGCGGTGGCACAGATACGCAGTATTTT
CASSSTGGGGTDTQYF
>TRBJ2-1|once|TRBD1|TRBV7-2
TGTGCCAGCAGCTCCGACAGGGGCCGGAGAGGGCAGTTCTTC
CASSSDRGRRGQFF
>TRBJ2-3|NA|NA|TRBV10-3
TGTGCCATCAGGCATGACAGTAAGACAGATACGCAGTATTTT
CAIRHDSKTDTQYF
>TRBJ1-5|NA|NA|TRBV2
TGTGCCAGCAGTGAAGAAGACAGGCACAATCAGCCCCAGCATTTT
CASSEEDRHNQPQHF
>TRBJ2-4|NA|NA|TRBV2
TGTGCCAGCAGTGATCCAGGGCAGACTAACATTCAGTACTTC
CASSDPGQTNIQYF
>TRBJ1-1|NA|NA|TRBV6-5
TGTGCCAGCAGGTACGAAGGAGGGGTCACTGAAGCTTTCTTT
CASRYEGGVTEAFF
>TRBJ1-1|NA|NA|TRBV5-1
TGCGCCAGCAGGTCGCAGGGGATGAACACTGAAGCTTTCTTT
CASRSQGMNTEAFF
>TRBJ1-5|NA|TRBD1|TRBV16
TGTGCCAGCAGTCGACAGGGGTATCAGCCCCAGCATTTT
CASSRQGYQPQHF
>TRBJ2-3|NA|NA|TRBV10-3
TGTGCCATCAGTGAGGGGACACGGCCACCGGATACGCAGTATTTT
CAISEGTRPPDTQYF
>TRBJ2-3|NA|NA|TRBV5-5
TGTGCCAGCAGCTTGGCCGCGGGCACAGATACGCAGTATTTT
CASSLAAGTDTQYF
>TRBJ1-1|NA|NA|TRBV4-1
TGCGCCAGCAGCCAAGATTGGGTCGAGGGGAACACTGAAGCTTTCTTT
CASSQDWVEGNTEAFF
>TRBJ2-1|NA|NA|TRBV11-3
TGTGCCAGCAGCTTAGGGGGGGGCCAAGACAATGAGCAGTTCTTC
CASSLGGGQDNEQFF
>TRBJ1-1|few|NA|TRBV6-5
TGTGCCAGCAGTCACCAGGGATACACTGAAGCTTTCTTT
CASSHQGYTEAFF
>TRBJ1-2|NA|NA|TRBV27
TGTGCCAGCAGTTTATCTTCCCTCTATGGCTACACCTTC
CASSLSSLYGYTF
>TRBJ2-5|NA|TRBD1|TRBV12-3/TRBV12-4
TGTGCCAGCAGTTTAGTTCAGGGGGCCCAGTACTTC
CASSLVQGAQYF